This TCR beta chain was captured by sequencing in a study of T cell repertoires in cytomegalovirus infection. This CDR3 comprises 16 residues. Trimming cost V 0 bases and J 5 bases; bases outside gene matches: 6. The germline CDR1 and CDR2 sequences are SGDLS and YYNGEE. This clonotype was seen ten or more times. One entry per CDR3 protein, called by TCRdb with MiXCR from the reads. The sample holds fewer than 550,000 distinct CDR3 sequences, about 11% seen once. Sample: PBMCs. This clonotype was sampled from a human donor in good health (CMV status not recorded). Some clones in this sample may be carry-over from other donors' samples. V usage is TRBV9 and J usage is TRBJ2-1, with 9 nucleotides matching TRBD1. The CDR3, as DNA: TGTGCCAGCAGCGTAGGACGGGACAGGGTCCACAATGAGCAGTTCTTC. It yields the protein CASSVGRDRVHNEQFF.